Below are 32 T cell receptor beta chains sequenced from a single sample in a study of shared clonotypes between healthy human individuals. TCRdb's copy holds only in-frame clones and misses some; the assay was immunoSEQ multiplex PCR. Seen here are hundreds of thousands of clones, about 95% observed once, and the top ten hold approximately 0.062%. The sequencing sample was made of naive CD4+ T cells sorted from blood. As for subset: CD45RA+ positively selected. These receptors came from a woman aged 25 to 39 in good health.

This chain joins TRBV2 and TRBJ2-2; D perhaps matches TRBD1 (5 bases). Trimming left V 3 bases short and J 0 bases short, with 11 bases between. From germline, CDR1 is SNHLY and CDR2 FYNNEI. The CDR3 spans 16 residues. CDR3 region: CASSDQGFTNTGELFF. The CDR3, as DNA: TGTGCCAGCAGTGATCAGGGATTCACGAACACCGGGGAGCTGTTTTTT.

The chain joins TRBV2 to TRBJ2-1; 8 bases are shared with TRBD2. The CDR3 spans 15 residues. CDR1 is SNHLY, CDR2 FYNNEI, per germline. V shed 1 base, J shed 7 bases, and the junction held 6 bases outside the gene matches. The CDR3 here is CASSEVGRAGNEQFF. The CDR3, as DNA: TGTGCCAGCAGTGAAGTCGGGAGGGCCGGGAATGAGCAGTTCTTC.

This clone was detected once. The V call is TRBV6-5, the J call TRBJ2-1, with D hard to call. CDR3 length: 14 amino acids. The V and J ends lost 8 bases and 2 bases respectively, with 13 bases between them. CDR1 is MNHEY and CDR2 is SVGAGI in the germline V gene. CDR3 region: CASAARSTYNEQFF. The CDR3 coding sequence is TGTGCCAGCGCCGCCCGTTCCACCTACAATGAGCAGTTCTTC.

CDR3 nucleotide sequence: TGTGCCAGCAGCCCCGGACAGTGGAACACTGAAGCTTTCTTT. Encoded protein: CASSPGQWNTEAFF. V gene TRBV11-3 combines with J gene TRBJ1-1; a possible D gene is TRBD1 (6 bases). The CDR3 runs 14 residues. The germline V and J ends were trimmed by 5 bases and 1 base, with 11 bases remaining between them. Germline CDR1 reads SGHNT; CDR2 reads YENEEA.

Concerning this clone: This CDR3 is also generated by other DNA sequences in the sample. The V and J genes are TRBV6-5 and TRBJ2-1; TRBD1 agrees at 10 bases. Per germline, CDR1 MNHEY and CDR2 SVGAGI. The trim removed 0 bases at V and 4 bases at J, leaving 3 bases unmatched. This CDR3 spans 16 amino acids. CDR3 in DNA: TGTGCCAGCAGTTACTCGGGGACAGGGGCGTACAATGAGCAGTTCTTC. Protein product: CASSYSGTGAYNEQFF.

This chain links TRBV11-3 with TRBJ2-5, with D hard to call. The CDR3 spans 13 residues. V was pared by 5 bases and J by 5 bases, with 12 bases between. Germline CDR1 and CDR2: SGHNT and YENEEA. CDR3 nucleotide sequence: TGTGCCAGCAGCGCTCACGTGACCGAGACCCAGTACTTC. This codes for CASSAHVTETQYF.

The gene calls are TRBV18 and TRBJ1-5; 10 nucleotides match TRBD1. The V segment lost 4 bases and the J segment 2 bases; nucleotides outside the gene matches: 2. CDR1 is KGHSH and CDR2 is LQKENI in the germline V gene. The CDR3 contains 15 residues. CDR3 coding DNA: TGTGCCAGCTCACTCGGGACAGGGGGCAATCAGCCCCAGCATTTT. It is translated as CASSLGTGGNQPQHF.

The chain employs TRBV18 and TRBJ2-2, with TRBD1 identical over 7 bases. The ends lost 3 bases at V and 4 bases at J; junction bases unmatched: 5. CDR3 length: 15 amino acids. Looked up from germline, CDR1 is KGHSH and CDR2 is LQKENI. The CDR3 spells CASSPDRAGTGELFF. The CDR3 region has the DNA TGTGCCAGCTCACCCGACAGGGCCGGCACCGGGGAGCTGTTTTTT.

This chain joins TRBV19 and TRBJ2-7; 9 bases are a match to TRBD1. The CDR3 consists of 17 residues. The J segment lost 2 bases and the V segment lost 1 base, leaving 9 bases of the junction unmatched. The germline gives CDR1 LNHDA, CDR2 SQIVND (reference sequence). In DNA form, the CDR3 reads TGTGCCAGTAGTATAGGGAGTGCGGACAGGGGAGCCTACGAGCAGTACTTC. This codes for CASSIGSADRGAYEQYF.

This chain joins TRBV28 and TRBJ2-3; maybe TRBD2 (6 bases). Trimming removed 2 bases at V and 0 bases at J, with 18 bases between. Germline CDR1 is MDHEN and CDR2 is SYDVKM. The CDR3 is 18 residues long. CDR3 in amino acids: CASSLSLGGSRSTDTQYF. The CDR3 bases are TGTGCCAGCAGTTTAAGTCTAGGAGGGAGCCGTAGCACAGATACGCAGTATTTT.

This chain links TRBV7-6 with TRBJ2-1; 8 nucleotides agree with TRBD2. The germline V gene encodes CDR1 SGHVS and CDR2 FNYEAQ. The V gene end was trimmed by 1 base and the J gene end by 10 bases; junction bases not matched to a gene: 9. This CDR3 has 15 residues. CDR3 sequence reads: CASSLGRGRRKEQFF. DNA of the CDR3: TGTGCCAGCAGCTTAGGTCGCGGGAGGAGGAAAGAGCAGTTCTTC.

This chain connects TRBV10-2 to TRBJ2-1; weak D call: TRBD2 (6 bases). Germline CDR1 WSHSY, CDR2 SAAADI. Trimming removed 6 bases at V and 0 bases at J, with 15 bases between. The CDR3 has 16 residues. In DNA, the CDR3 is TGCGCCAGCAGGGGGAATAGCGGTAGCTCCTACAATGAGCAGTTCTTC. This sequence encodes CASRGNSGSSYNEQFF.

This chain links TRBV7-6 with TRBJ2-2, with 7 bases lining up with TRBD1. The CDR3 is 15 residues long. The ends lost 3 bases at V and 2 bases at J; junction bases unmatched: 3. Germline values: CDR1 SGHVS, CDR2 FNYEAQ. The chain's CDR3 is CASSLRGRNTGELFF. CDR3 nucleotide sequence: TGTGCCAGCAGCTTGAGGGGGCGCAACACCGGGGAGCTGTTTTTT. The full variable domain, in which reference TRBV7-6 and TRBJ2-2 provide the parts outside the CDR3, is GAGVSQSPRYKVTKRGQDVALRCDPISGHVSLYWYRQALGQGPEFLTYFNYEAQQDKSGLPNDRFSAERPEGSISTLTIQRTEQRDSAMYRCASSLRGRNTGELFFGEGSRLTVL.

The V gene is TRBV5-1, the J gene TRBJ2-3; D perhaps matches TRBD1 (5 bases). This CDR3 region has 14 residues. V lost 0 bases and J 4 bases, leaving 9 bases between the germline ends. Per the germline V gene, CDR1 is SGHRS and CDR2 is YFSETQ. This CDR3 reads CASSLALGPDTQYF. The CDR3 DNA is TGCGCCAGCAGCTTGGCCTTGGGGCCAGATACGCAGTATTTT.

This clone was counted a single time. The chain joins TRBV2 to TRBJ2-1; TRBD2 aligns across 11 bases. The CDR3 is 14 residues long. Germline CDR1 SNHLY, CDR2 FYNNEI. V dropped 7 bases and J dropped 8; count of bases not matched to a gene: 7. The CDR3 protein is CASISGRVGDEQFF. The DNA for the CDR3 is TGTGCCAGCATTAGCGGGAGGGTAGGGGATGAGCAGTTCTTC. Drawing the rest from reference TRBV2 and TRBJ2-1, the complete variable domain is EPEVTQTPSHQVTQMGQEVILRCVPISNHLYFYWYRQILGQKVEFLVSFYNNEISEKSEIFDDQFSVERPDGSNFTLKIRSTKLEDSAMYFCASISGRVGDEQFFGPGTRLTVL.

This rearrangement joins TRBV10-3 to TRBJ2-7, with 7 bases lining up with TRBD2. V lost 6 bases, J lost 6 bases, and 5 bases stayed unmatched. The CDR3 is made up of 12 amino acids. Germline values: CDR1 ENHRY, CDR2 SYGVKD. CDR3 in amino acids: CAISPGGFEQYF. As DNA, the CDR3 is TGTGCCATCAGCCCGGGGGGATTCGAGCAGTACTTC.

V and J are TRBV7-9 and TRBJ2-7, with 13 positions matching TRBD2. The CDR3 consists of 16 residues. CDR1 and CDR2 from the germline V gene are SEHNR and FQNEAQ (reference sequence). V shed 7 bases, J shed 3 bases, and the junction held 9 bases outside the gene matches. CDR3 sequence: CASIGTSGMSLYEQYF. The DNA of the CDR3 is TGTGCCAGCATCGGGACTAGCGGGATGTCCCTCTACGAGCAGTACTTC.

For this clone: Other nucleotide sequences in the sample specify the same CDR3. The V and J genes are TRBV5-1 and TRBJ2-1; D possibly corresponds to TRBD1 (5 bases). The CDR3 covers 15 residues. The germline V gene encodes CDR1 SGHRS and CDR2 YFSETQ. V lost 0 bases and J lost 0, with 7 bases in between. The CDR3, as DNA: TGCGCCAGCAGCTTGGTGCAGGGCTCCTACAATGAGCAGTTCTTC. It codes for CASSLVQGSYNEQFF.

The CDR3 region has the DNA TGTGCCAGCAGTTTATTCCAGGGGGTATATGGCTACACCTTC. This translates into CASSLFQGVYGYTF. V usage is TRBV28 and J usage is TRBJ1-2, with 7 bases matching TRBD1. This CDR3 contains 14 residues. Germline V gene sequence: CDR1 MDHEN, CDR2 SYDVKM. The V and J ends lost 1 base and 5 bases, in that order; junction bases with no gene match: 4.

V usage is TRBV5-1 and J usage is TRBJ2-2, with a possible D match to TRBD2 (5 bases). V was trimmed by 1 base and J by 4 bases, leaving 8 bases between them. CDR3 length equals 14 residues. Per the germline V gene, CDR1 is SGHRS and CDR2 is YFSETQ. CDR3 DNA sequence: TGCGCCAGCAGCTTGTTTGAGGGCACCGGGGAGCTGTTTTTT. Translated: CASSLFEGTGELFF. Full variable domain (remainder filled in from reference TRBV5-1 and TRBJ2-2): KAGVTQTPRYLIKTRGQQVTLSCSPISGHRSVSWYQQTPGQGLQFLFEYFSETQRNKGNFPGRFSGRQFSNSRSEMNVSTLELGDSALYLCASSLFEGTGELFFGEGSRLTVL.

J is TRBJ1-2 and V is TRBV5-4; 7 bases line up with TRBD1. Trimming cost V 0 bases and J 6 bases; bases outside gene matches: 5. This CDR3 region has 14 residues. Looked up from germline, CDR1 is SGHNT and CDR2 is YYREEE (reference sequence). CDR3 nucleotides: TGTGCCAGCAGCTTGGACAGGGGCGGCGATGGCTACACCTTC. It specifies CASSLDRGGDGYTF.

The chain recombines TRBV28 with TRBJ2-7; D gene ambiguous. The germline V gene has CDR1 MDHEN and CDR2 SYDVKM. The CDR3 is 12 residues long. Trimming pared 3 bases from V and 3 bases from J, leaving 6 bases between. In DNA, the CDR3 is TGTGCCAGCAGTTTTCCCGGCTACGAGCAGTACTTC. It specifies CASSFPGYEQYF.

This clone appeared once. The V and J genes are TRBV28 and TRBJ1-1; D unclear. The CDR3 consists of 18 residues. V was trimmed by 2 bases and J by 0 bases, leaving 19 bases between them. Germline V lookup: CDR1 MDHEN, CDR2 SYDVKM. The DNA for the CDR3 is TGTGCCAGCAGTTTAAAATTACCGGGTTTTCTCATGAACACTGAAGCTTTCTTT. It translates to CASSLKLPGFLMNTEAFF. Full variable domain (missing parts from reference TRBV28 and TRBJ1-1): DVKVTQSSRYLVKRTGEKVFLECVQDMDHENMFWYRQDPGLGLRLIYFSYDVKMKEKGDIPEGYSVSREKKERFSLILESASTNQTSMYLCASSLKLPGFLMNTEAFFGQGTRLTVV.

The CDR3 region is CASSLYDPGRDTEAFF. CDR3 coding DNA: TGTGCCAGCAGTTTATACGATCCGGGAAGAGACACTGAAGCTTTCTTT. The chain employs TRBV27 and TRBJ1-1; D is undetermined. The CDR3 runs 16 residues. V gave up 1 base and J gave up 3 bases, with 15 bases separating them. CDR1 and CDR2 from the germline V gene are MNHEY and SMNVEV (reference sequence).

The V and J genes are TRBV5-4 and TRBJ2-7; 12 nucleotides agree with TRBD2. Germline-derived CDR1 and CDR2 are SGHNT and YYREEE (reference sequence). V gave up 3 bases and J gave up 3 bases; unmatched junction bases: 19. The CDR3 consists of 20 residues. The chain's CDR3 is CASSSEQTSSGRAGLYEQYF. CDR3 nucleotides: TGTGCCAGCAGCTCGGAACAGACATCTAGCGGGAGGGCCGGTCTCTACGAGCAGTACTTC.

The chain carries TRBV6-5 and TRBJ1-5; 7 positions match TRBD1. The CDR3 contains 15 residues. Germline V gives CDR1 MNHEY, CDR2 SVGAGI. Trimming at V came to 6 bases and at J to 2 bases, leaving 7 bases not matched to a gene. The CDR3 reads CASSSDRVGNQPQHF. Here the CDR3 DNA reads TGTGCCAGCAGCTCAGACAGGGTCGGCAATCAGCCCCAGCATTTT.

CDR3 coding DNA: TGTGCCAGCAGCCTCAAGCCGGGACACAACTATTTTGGCTACACCTTC. It yields the protein CASSLKPGHNYFGYTF. The V and J genes are TRBV16 and TRBJ1-2; D may be TRBD1 (6 bases). The CDR3 loop spans 16 amino acids. Germline V gene lookup returns CDR1 KGHSY and CDR2 FQNENV. Trimming took 4 bases from V and 7 from J, leaving 22 bases between them.

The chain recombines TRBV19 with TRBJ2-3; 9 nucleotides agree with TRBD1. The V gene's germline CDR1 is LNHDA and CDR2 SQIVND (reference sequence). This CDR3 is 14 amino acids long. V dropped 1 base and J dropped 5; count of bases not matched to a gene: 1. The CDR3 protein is CASSIGQGVDTQYF. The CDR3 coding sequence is TGTGCCAGTAGTATAGGACAGGGGGTAGATACGCAGTATTTT.

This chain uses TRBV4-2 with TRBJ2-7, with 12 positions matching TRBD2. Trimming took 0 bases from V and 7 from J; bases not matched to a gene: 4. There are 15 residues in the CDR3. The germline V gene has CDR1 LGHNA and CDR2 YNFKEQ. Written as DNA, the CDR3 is TGTGCCAGCAGCCAAGATAGGACTAGCGGGAATGAGCAGTACTTC. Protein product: CASSQDRTSGNEQYF.

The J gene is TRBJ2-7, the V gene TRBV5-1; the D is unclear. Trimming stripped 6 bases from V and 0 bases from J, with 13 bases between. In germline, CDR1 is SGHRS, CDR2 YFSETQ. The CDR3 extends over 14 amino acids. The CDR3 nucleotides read TGCGCCAGCATGGGTAATTCCGCCTCCTACGAGCAGTACTTC. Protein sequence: CASMGNSASYEQYF.

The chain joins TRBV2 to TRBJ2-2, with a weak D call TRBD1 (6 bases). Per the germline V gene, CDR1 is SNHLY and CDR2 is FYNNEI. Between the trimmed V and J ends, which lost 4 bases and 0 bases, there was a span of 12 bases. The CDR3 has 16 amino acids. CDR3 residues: CASSVEDSSNTGELFF. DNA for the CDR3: TGTGCCAGCAGTGTGGAGGACAGCTCGAACACCGGGGAGCTGTTTTTT.

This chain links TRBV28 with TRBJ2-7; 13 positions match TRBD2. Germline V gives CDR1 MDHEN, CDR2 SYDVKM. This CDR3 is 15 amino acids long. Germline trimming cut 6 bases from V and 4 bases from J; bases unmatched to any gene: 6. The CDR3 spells CASSETSGRLYEQYF. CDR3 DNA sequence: TGTGCCAGCAGCGAGACTAGCGGGAGGTTGTACGAGCAGTACTTC.